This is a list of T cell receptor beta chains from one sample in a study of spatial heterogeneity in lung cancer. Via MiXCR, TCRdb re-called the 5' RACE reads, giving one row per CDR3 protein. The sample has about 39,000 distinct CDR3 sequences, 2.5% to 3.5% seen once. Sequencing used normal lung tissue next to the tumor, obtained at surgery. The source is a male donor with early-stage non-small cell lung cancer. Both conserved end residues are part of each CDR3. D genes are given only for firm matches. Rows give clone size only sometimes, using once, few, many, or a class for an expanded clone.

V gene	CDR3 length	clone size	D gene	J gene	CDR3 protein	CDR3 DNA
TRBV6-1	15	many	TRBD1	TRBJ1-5	CASRVTGDSNQPQHF	TGTGCCAGCAGGGTTACAGGGGATAGCAATCAGCCCCAGCATTTT
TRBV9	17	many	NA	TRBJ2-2	CASSVGGGISNTGELFF	TGTGCCAGCAGCGTGGGGGGCGGAATATCGAACACCGGGGAGCTGTTTTTT
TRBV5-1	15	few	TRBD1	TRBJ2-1	CASSFGQGAGNEQFF	TGCGCCAGCAGCTTCGGACAGGGGGCGGGTAATGAGCAGTTCTTC
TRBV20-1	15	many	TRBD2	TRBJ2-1	CSARDASGSLNEQFF	TGCAGTGCTAGAGATGCTAGCGGGAGTCTCAATGAGCAGTTCTTC
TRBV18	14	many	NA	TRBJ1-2	CASSPRDTNYGYTF	TGTGCCAGCTCACCGAGGGACACCAACTATGGCTACACCTTC
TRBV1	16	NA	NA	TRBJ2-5	CTSSQDRAPRLVPQYF	TGCACCAGCAGCCAAGATCGTGCCCCGCGGCTGGTGCCCCAGTACTTC
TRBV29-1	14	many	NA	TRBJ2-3	CSVGDGTSTDTQYF	TGCAGCGTGGGGGACGGAACTAGCACAGATACGCAGTATTTT
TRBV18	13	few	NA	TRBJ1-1	CASSPRRASEAFF	TGTGCCAGCTCACCACGCAGGGCCTCTGAAGCTTTCTTT
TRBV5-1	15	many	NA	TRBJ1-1	CASSLVTGLNTEAFF	TGCGCCAGCAGCTTAGTGACAGGACTGAACACTGAAGCTTTCTTT
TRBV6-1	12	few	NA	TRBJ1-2	CASSLRSSGYTF	TGTGCCAGCAGCCTAAGGAGCTCCGGCTACACCTTC
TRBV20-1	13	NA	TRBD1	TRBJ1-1	CSARTGFGTEAFF	TGCAGTGCTAGGACAGGGTTTGGCACTGAAGCTTTCTTT
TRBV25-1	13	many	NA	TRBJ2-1	CASSELGYNEQFF	TGTGCCAGCAGTGAATTAGGCTACAATGAGCAGTTCTTC